Here is one TCR beta chain with its context. Its antigen is unknown. Nothing much larger sits one base from this clone, and base qualities are not available. Inclusive of the bounding cysteine and phenylalanine, the CDR3 is 15 residues long. Just CDR3 DNA is preserved here, 45 bases in frame from base 1. From V the trimming removes 5 bases and from J it removes 5 bases, while the gene matches leave 9 bases of the junction unaccounted for. Based on the germline V gene (reference sequence), the CDR1 and CDR2 sequences are SEHNR and FQNEAQ. Using the deep immunoSEQ assay, multiplex PCR amplified TCR CDR3 regions from genomic DNA. For each cell subset, the extracted genomic DNA was distributed evenly across all wells of several immunoSEQ 96-well plates, and each plate served as one replicate. For sorted subsets, each replicate PCR was loaded with about 0.2 ug genomic DNA, equivalent to about 30,000 T cell genomes. The purified libraries were quantified using a Qubit 3.0 fluorometer, sized with a Bioanalyzer 2100, and then quantified again using the KAPA Library Quantification kit. A separate single-read 150-cycle Illumina NextSeq 550 flow cell was used to sequence each immunoSEQ 96-well plate. The study's processing was this. Because only junctional sequences without quality scores were contained in the immunoSEQ output, filtering matching that applied to full-length reads could not be performed. Sequences were annotated with PyIR, a Python wrapper for IgBLAST v1.9, using IMGT germline references to assign V/J genes and CDR3. Any read was removed if the V/J assignment was weak (E-value above 1e-6), the CDR3 was missing, or the read contained stop codons, out-of-frame junctions, or ambiguous translated residues. V3J clonotypes were defined as sequences sharing an identical inferred V gene, J gene, and CDR3 amino acid sequence. Percentage overlap between repertoires was calculated by dividing the number of shared unique clonotypes by the size of the smaller repertoire. Richness of each repertoire was evaluated using RTK rarefaction, the Chao1 estimator, and Recon v2.1 estimates of unobserved clonotypes. Generation probabilities were computed with OLGA for all TCRbeta clonotypes obtained by the gDNA method from several donors. The table was pulled from immuneACCESS by TCRdb, which kept in-frame rearrangements only. Such tables lose some clones; where checked, under half of the loss comes from unresolved V genes, and the rest has no known cause. V and J calls and clone size follow that table, whereas D and trimming were derived from the DNA. Across this sample there are roughly 1 million clones, with approximately 68% seen only once. The ten largest account for roughly 1.5% of the sample.

The donors were healthy, HIV-negative adults with no recently reported acute infections or vaccinations. Every donor was a Caucasian adult residing in Nashville, Tennessee, USA. CD4+ T cells were enriched by magnetic negative selection; naive cells were then positively selected on CD45RA, and the negative fraction formed the memory subset. Blood was obtained by leukapheresis, after which PBMCs were separated by Ficoll-Histopaque density gradient centrifugation and cryopreserved in liquid nitrogen vapor phase. Purity and quantity of every magnetically sorted T cell population were checked by analytical flow cytometry. From each sorted fraction, genomic DNA was isolated and quantified by UV absorbance on a Nanodrop 2000c. This specimen comes from a study of shared clonotypes between healthy human individuals (dated by TCRdb to the early 2020s). In terms of the full investigation: Three men and a couple of women, aged 18 to 49 years, made up the cohort. For each donor, three plates each were used for CD4 naive and CD4 memory, two plates were used for CD8 naive, and one plate was used for CD8 memory. To estimate repertoire size and how much clonotype sharing occurs between individuals, the study deeply sequenced the blood TCR repertoires of roughly 5 healthy adults. Different laboratories and diverse techniques were used to prepare libraries and sequence TCR repertoires, to increase sequencing depth and limit assay-specific biases. Each donor's leukapheresis produced roughly between about 0.8 and 10 billion PBMCs. The full study reports these points: Even with the large sequencing depth, rarefaction of the sorted-subset datasets indicated that sequencing was incomplete. The small number of donors limited the genetic and exposure-history diversity represented. Higher generation probabilities were observed for clonotypes shared by all four sorted-subset donors than for non-shared clonotypes. When four donors were compared, the shared fraction of clonotypes was approximately 5% for naive CD4, 3.5% to 4% for naive CD8, 2% to 2.5% for memory CD4, and roughly 0.4% for memory CD8. Pairwise subsampling led to the expectation that sequencing depth would affect the degree of clonotype sharing among donors. Estimated clonotype richness was generally larger for naive than for memory subsets. Sampling was restricted to blood, and TCR repertoires in tissue are likely to differ from TCR repertoires in blood.

This chain is built from TRBV7-9 and TRBJ2-1; the junction holds 7 bases that match TRBD1. Input material: memory CD4+ T cells sorted from blood. According to the study, the label for this sample's cell subset or site signals: CD45RA-negative fraction. This clonotype was obtained from a man aged 18-30 years in good health. The DNA sequence is given as TGTGCCAGCAGCCCGCCCACTGGACAGGACAATGAGCAGTTCTTC. Translated, this is CASSPPTGQDNEQFF.